The rows below give T cell receptor beta chains drawn from one sample of a study of blood T cell repertoires in COVID-19. This table comes from immunoSEQ multiplex PCR, and its TCRdb copy is limited to in-frame clones, with some not included. The sample yields hundreds of thousands of clones, 89% seen once. What was sequenced was peripheral blood. The origin of the receptors is a man between 18 and 35 years old with COVID-19, enrolled during active disease. Each CDR3 is given with its conserved first and last residue. Clone size is given for some rows only: seen once, a few or many times, or a class if the clone is expanded.

v_gene	len	j_gene	abundance	CDR3aa
TRBV5-5	15	TRBJ2-7	.	CASRKGYSGSYEQYF
TRBV13	14	TRBJ1-2	.	CASSSTQGNYGYTF
TRBV5-6	15	TRBJ2-7	.	CASSPQVKEGREQYF
TRBV19	14	TRBJ2-2	.	CASNREGRAGELFF
TRBV6-1	16	TRBJ1-6	.	CASSEVLAASNSPLHF
TRBV6-5	15	TRBJ2-2	.	CASSGMRGSQGELFF
TRBV5-1	16	TRBJ2-1	.	CASSGTSGRAYNEQFF
TRBV11-2	15	TRBJ1-1	.	CASSLGQVMNTEAFF
TRBV25-1	16	TRBJ2-5	once	CASSEYGVSGAETQYF
TRBV27	15	TRBJ2-5	.	CASSLQWGGSETQYF
TRBV2	18	TRBJ2-7	.	CASRPGLAGGPSSYEQYF
TRBV30	14	TRBJ2-7	.	CAWNPGRGSYEQYF
TRBV4-1	15	TRBJ2-5	.	CASSQTGVSYETQYF
TRBV5-6	15	TRBJ1-2	.	CASSPSMTGLDGYTF
TRBV5-6	11	TRBJ1-1	few	CASSRAGGAFF
TRBV24-1	12	TRBJ1-5	.	CATSRNGGPQHF
TRBV7-9	15	TRBJ2-1	.	CASSPTGHYYNEQFF
TRBV30	15	TRBJ2-3	.	CAWSLGGQGSDTQYF
TRBV21-1	15	TRBJ1-5	once	CASSKDMARNQPQHF
TRBV19	13	TRBJ1-6	.	CASRSGLNSPLHF
TRBV5-1	13	TRBJ2-3	.	CASRVRDTDTQYF
TRBV6-5	15	TRBJ2-3	.	CASRGAEGGTDTQYF
TRBV30	14	TRBJ1-3	.	CAWSTEMSGNTIYF
TRBV11-3	14	TRBJ2-2	.	CASSITGGIGELFF
TRBV2	13	TRBJ1-5	.	CASSQGGNQPQHF
TRBV28	13	TRBJ2-5	.	CASSHRSGKTQYF
TRBV10-1	13	TRBJ2-1	.	CASSESYSPGQFF
TRBV6-5	13	TRBJ1-2	.	CASSPGGAYGYTF
TRBV4-1	15	TRBJ2-2	.	CASSQVTGGAGELFF
TRBV24-1	11	TRBJ2-5	.	CATRWGETQYF
TRBV11-1	15	TRBJ2-1	.	CASSPRTSGGYEQFF
TRBV5-1	14	TRBJ2-1	.	CASSLALRGYEQFF
TRBV6-5	15	TRBJ2-7	once	CASSYWGTGSYEQYF
TRBV3-1/TRBV3-2	14	TRBJ2-2	.	CASSQEAAVGELFF
TRBV19	16	TRBJ1-6	once	CASSSGQGPGNSPLHF
TRBV27	18	TRBJ2-2	.	CASSLFVLAGGYTGELFF
TRBV30	18	TRBJ1-2	once	CAWGQIKDRGRRNYGYTF
TRBV5-1	13	TRBJ2-7	.	CASSLVEGYEQYF
TRBV15	14	TRBJ1-5	.	CATSSKRGSQPQHF
TRBV6-5	11	TRBJ2-7	.	CASRENREQYF
TRBV2	12	TRBJ1-1	once	CASSPGQTEAFF
TRBV5-1	16	TRBJ2-7	.	CASSLEVTGPIYEQYF
TRBV7-9	14	TRBJ2-2	.	CASKGREVAGELFF
TRBV6-5	12	TRBJ2-7	.	CASKQGVYEQYF
TRBV7-8	16	TRBJ2-2	.	CASRPGQGADTGELFF
TRBV5-1	15	TRBJ2-5	.	CASSLAPGYQETQYF
TRBV6-5	15	TRBJ2-3	.	CASSYSRVRTDTQYF
TRBV11-2	14	TRBJ1-1	.	CASGYEGGRAEAFF
TRBV12-3/TRBV12-4	13	TRBJ2-4	.	CASSPGGKDIQYF
TRBV5-1	14	TRBJ1-4	.	CASSLGQVDGKLFF
TRBV24-1	20	TRBJ1-3	.	CATSDFKGTGLRVSGNTIYF
TRBV11-2	16	TRBJ2-2	.	CASSLLAGVGTGELFF
TRBV7-9	17	TRBJ2-7	.	CASSSSLQGIGSYEQYF
TRBV4-2	18	TRBJ2-6	.	CASSQESLALSGANVLTF
TRBV5-6	12	TRBJ1-2	once	CASRKDRRGYTF
TRBV7-2	12	TRBJ1-2	.	CASSDRYYGYTF
TRBV10-1	13	TRBJ1-1	.	CASSEQQGAEAFF
TRBV5-1	15	TRBJ1-4	.	CASSLEAGANEKLFF